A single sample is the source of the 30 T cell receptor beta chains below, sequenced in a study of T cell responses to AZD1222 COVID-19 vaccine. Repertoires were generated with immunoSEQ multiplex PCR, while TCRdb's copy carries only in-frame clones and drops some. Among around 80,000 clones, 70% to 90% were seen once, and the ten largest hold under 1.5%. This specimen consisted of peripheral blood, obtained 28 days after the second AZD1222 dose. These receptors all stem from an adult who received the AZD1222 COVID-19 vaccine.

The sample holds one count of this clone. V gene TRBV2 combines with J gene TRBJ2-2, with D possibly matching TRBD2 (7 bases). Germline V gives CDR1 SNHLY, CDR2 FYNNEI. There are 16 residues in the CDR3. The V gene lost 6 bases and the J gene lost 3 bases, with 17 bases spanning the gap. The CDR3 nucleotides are TGTGCCAGCAGAAACAGGGAGGGGTTCCACACCGGGGAGCTGTTTTTT. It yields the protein CASRNREGFHTGELFF. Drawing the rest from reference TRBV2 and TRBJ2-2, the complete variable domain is EPEVTQTPSHQVTQMGQEVILRCVPISNHLYFYWYRQILGQKVEFLVSFYNNEISEKSEIFDDQFSVERPDGSNFTLKIRSTKLEDSAMYFCASRNREGFHTGELFFGEGSRLTVL.

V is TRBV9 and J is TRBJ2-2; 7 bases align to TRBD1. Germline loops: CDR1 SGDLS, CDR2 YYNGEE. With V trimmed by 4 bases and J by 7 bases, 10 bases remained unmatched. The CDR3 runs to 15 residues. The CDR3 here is CASSSRGDRVGELFF. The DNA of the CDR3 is TGTGCCAGCAGCTCCCGTGGCGACAGGGTCGGGGAGCTGTTTTTT.

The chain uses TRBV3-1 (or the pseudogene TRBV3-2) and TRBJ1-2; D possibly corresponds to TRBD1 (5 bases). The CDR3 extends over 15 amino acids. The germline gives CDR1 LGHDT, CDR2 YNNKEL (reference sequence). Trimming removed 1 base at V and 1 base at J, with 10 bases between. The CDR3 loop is CASSQANRYNYGYTF. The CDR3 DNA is TGTGCCAGCAGCCAAGCTAACAGGTATAACTATGGCTACACCTTC.

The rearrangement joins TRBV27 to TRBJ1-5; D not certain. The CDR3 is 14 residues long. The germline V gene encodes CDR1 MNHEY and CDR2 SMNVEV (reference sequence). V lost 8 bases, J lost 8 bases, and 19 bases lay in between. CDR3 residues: CASRGGVGGKPQHF. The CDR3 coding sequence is TGTGCCAGCCGAGGTGGGGTCGGTGGAAAGCCCCAGCATTTT.

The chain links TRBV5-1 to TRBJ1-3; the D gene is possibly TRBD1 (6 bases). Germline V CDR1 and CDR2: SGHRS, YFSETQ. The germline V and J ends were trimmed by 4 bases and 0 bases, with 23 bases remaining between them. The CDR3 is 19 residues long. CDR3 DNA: TGCGCCAGCAGCCCGTTACCCACACAGGGAACGGTCTCTGGAAACACCATATATTTT. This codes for CASSPLPTQGTVSGNTIYF.

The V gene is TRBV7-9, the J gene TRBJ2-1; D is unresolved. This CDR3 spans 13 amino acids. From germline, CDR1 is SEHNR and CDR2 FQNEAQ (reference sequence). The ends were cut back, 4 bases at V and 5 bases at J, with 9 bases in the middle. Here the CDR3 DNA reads TGTGCCAGCAGCTACGTTAGAGACAATGAGCAGTTCTTC. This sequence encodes CASSYVRDNEQFF.

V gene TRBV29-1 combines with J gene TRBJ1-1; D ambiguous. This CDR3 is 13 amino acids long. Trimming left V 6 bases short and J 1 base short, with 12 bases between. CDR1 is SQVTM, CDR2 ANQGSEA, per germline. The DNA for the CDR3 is TGCAGCGTCGACCATGGAAGGAACACTGAAGCTTTCTTT. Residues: CSVDHGRNTEAFF.

The CDR3 loop reads CASSPGPNTEAFF. The DNA for the CDR3 is TGTGCCAGCAGCCCAGGACCGAACACTGAAGCTTTCTTT. The chain links TRBV7-2 to TRBJ1-1; D ambiguous. V lost 5 bases, J lost 1 base, and 8 bases lay in between. The germline gives CDR1 SGHTA, CDR2 FQGNSA. The CDR3 is 13 residues long.

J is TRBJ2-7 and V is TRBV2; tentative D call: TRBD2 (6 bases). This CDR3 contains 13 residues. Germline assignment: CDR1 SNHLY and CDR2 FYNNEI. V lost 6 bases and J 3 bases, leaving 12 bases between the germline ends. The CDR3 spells CASSSGLRYEQYF. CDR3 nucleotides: TGTGCCAGCAGCTCGGGACTCCGCTACGAGCAGTACTTC.

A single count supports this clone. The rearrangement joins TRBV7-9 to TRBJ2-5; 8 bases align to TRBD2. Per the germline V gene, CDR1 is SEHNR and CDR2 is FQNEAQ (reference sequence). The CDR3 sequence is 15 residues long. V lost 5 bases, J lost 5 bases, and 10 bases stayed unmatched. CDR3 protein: CASSITSGGGETQYF. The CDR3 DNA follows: TGTGCCAGCAGCATAACTAGCGGAGGAGGGGAGACCCAGTACTTC.

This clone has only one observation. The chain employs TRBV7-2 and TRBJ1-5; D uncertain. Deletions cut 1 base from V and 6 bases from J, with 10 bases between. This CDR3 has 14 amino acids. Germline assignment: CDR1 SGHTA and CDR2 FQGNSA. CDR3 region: CASSLGIIGQPQHF. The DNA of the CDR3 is TGTGCCAGCAGCTTAGGGATCATAGGTCAGCCCCAGCATTTT.

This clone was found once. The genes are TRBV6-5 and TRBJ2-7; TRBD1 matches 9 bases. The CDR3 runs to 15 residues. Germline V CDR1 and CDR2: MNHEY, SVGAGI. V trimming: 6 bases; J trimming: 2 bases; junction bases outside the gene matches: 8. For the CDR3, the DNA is TGTGCCAGCAGCCGCGGCCGGGACAGGGCCTACGAGCAGTACTTC. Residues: CASSRGRDRAYEQYF.

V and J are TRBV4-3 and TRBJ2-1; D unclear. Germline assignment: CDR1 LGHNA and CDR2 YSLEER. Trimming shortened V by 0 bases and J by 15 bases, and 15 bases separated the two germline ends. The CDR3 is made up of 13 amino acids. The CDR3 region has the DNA TGCGCCAGCAGCCAAGATTCCGGCCTACTGCTGTTCTTC. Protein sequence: CASSQDSGLLLFF.

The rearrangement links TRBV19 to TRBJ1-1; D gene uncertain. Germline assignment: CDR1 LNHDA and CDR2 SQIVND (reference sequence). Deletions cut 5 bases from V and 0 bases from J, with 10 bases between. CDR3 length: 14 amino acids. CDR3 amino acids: CASSLQYLNTEAFF. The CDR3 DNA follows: TGTGCCAGTAGTCTACAGTACTTGAACACTGAAGCTTTCTTT.

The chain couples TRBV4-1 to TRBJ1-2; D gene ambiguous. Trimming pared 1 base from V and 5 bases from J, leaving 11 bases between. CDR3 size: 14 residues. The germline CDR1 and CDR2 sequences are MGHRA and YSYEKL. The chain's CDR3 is CASSQGGTFYGYTF. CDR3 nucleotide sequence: TGCGCCAGCAGCCAAGGCGGAACCTTTTATGGCTACACCTTC.

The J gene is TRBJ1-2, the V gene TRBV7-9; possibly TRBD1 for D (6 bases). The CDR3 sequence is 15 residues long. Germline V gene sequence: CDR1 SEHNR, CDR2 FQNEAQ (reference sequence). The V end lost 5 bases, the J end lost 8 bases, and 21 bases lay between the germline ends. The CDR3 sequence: CASSRATGLALGYTF. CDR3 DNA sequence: TGTGCCAGCAGCCGGGCGACAGGTCTCGCTCTCGGCTACACCTTC.

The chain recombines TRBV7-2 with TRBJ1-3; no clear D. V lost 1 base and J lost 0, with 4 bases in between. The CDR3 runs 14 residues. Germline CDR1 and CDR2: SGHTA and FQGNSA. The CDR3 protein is CASSLDPSGNTIYF. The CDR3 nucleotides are TGTGCCAGCAGCTTAGATCCCTCTGGAAACACCATATATTTT.

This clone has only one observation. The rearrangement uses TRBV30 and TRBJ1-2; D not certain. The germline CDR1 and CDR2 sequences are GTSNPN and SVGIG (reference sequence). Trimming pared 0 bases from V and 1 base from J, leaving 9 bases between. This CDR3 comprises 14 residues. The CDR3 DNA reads TGTGCCTGGAGTGTACTGAGGAGTAACTATGGCTACACCTTC. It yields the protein CAWSVLRSNYGYTF. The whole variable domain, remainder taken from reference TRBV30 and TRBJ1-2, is SQTIHQWPATLVQPVGSPLSLECTVEGTSNPNLYWYRQAAGRGLQLLFYSVGIGQISSEVPQNLSASRPQDRQFILSSKKLLLSDSGFYLCAWSVLRSNYGYTFGSGTRLTVV.

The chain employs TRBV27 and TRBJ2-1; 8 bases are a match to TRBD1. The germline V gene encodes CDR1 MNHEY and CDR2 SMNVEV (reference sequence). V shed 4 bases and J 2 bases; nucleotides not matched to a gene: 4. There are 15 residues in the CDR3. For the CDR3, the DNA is TGTGCCAGCAGTTCTAGGACAGGGCCCTACAATGAGCAGTTCTTC. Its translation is CASSSRTGPYNEQFF.

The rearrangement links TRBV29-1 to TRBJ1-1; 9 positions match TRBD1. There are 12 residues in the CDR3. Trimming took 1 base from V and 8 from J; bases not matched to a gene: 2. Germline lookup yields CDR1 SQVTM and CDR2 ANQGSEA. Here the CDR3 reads CSVEGTGAEAFF. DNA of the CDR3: TGCAGCGTTGAAGGGACAGGGGCCGAAGCTTTCTTT.

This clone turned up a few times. CDR3 sequence: CASNYPEINYGYTF. The CDR3 coding sequence is TGTGCCAGTAATTATCCGGAAATTAACTATGGCTACACCTTC. The J gene is TRBJ1-2, the V gene TRBV19, with D unresolved. The CDR3 is made up of 14 amino acids. Trimming pared 7 bases from V and 1 base from J, leaving 13 bases between. Per the germline V gene, CDR1 is LNHDA and CDR2 is SQIVND (reference sequence).

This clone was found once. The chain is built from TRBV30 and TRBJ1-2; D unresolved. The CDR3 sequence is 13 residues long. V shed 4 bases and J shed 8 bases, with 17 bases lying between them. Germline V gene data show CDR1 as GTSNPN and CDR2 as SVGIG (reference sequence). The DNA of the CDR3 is TGTGCCTGGACCCCACTCGGCAGCCGAGGCTACACCTTC. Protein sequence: CAWTPLGSRGYTF. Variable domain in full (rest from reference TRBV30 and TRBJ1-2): SQTIHQWPATLVQPVGSPLSLECTVEGTSNPNLYWYRQAAGRGLQLLFYSVGIGQISSEVPQNLSASRPQDRQFILSSKKLLLSDSGFYLCAWTPLGSRGYTFGSGTRLTVV.

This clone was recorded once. The CDR3 DNA sequence: TGTGCCAGCAGCTTAGGGCCTTCAGCGGAGCAGTACTTC. Its translation: CASSLGPSAEQYF. The chain employs TRBV7-8 and TRBJ2-7; no clear D. CDR3 length: 13 amino acids. The V gene lost 1 base and the J gene lost 7 bases, with 11 bases spanning the gap. The germline V gene has CDR1 SGHVS and CDR2 FQNEAQ.

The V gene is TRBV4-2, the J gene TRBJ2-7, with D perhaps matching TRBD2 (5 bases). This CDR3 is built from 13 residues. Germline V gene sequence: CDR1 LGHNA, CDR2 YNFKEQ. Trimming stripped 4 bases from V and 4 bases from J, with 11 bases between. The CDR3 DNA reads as TGTGCCAGCAGCCGAGAGGGTGTATACGAGCAGTACTTC. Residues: CASSREGVYEQYF.

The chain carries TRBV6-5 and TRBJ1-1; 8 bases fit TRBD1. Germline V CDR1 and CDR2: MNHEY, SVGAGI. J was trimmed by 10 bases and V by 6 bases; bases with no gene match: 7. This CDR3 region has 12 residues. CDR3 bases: TGTGCCAGCAGGGCAGGGGGCGCGGGAGCTTTCTTT. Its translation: CASRAGGAGAFF.

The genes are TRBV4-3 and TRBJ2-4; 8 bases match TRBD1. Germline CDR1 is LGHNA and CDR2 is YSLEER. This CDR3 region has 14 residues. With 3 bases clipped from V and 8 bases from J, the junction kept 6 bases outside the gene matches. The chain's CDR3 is CASSHGQGKYIQYF. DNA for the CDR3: TGCGCCAGCAGCCACGGACAGGGAAAGTACATTCAGTACTTC.

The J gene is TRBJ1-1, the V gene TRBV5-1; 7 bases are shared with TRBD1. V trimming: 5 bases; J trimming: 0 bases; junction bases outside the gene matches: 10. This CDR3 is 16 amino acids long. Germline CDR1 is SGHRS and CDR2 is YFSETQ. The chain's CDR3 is CASRPTGMSMNTEAFF. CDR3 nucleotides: TGCGCCAGCAGACCGACAGGGATGAGCATGAACACTGAAGCTTTCTTT.

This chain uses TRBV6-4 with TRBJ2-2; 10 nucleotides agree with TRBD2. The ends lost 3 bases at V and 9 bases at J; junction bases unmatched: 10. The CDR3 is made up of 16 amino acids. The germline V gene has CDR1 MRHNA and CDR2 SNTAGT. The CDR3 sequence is CASSDGIAGGGRELFF. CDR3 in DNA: TGTGCCAGCAGTGATGGGATAGCGGGAGGTGGCCGGGAGCTGTTTTTT.

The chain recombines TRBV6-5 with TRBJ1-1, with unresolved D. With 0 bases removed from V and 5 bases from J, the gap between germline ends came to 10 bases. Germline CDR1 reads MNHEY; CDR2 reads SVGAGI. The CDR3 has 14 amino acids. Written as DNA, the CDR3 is TGTGCCAGCAGTTACTCAGGGCAGAAAACTGAAGCTTTCTTT. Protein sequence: CASSYSGQKTEAFF.

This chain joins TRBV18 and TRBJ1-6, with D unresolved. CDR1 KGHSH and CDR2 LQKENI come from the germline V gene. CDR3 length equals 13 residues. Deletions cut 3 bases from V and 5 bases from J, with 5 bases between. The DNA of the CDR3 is TGTGCCAGCTCACCGCCCCATAATTCACCCCTCCACTTT. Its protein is CASSPPHNSPLHF. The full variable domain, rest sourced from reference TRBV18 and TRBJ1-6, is NAGVMQNPRHLVRRRGQEARLRCSPMKGHSHVYWYRQLPEEGLKFMVYLQKENIIDESGMPKERFSAEFPKEGPSILRIQQVVRGDSAAYFCASSPPHNSPLHFGNGTRLTVT.